This T cell receptor (beta chain) was retrieved from a study of blood T cell repertoires in COVID-19. Study overall: Spain, Italy and the United States supplied samples that represented acute and convalescent COVID-19. Nucleic acid was either cDNA or gDNA, and it came from T cells, B-cell-depleted T cells, or PBMCs.

During active infection, Seattle patients enrolled and were then monitored through disease. Original processing notes: Cell counts per sample came from amplifying reference gene primers. This table comes from immunoSEQ multiplex PCR, and its TCRdb copy is limited to in-frame clones, with some not included. That table gives V, J and clone size, and the DNA gave D and trimming. The sample gives approximately 190,000 clones, 82% of which show up once; 6.5% to 9.5% is in the top ten. Trimming removed 10 bases at V and 5 bases at J, with 17 bases between. CDR3 length: 13 residues. Germline CDR1 ENHRY, CDR2 SYGVKD.

The chain recombines TRBV10-3 with TRBJ2-5; possibly TRBD1 for D (6 bases). Sequencing used peripheral blood. The TCR originated in an older woman with COVID-19, enrolled during active disease. The CDR3 sequence: CATGHRELETQYF. CDR3 nucleotide sequence: TGTGCCACGGGACACAGGGAATTGGAGACCCAGTACTTC.